The T cell receptor (beta chain) described here comes from a study of post-analysis software for immune sequencing data. General study findings and limits: When patients were compared with controls, roughly five TRBV segments were more frequent, TRBV5-6, TRBV5-1 and TRBV20-1 among them. Controls significantly exceeded multiple sclerosis patients in normalized Chao1 diversity. The F measure placed samples prepared in the same batch into strongly shared clusters.

CDR1 and CDR2 (germline): LGHNA, YNFKEQ. The V and J ends lost 0 bases and 1 base respectively, with 14 bases between them. This CDR3 region has 17 residues. Every TCR beta cDNA library bore unique molecular identifiers. Yield was 450,000 to 650,000 cDNA molecules from around 0.96 to 9.9 million T cells. TCRdb processed the PCR reads anew with MiXCR; each CDR3 protein has one entry. The sample contains under 200,000 distinct CDR3 sequences, about 37% of which appear only once. Points on this clonotype: As yet, its antigen is unknown.

The material sequenced was blood, taken after autologous hematopoietic stem cell transplantation. The chain employs TRBV4-2 and TRBJ2-3, with a weak D call TRBD2 (6 bases). The origin of this receptor is a girl aged 5-17 years with multiple sclerosis. CDR3 DNA: TGTGCCAGCAGCCAAGAATCGGGAGCTCGTGGCACAGATACGCAGTATTTT. This sequence encodes CASSQESGARGTDTQYF.